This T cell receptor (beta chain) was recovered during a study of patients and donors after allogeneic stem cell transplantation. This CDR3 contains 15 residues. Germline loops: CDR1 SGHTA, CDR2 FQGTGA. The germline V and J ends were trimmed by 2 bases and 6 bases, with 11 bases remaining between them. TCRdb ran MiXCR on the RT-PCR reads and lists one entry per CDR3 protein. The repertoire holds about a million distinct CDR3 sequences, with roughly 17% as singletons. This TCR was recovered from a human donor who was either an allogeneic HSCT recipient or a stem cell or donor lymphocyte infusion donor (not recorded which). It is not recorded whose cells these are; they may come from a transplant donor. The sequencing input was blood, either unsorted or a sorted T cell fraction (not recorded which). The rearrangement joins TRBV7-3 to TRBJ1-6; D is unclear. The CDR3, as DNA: TGTGCCAGCAGCTTATTGCAACGCCCTAATTCACCCCTCCACTTT. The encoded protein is CASSLLQRPNSPLHF.